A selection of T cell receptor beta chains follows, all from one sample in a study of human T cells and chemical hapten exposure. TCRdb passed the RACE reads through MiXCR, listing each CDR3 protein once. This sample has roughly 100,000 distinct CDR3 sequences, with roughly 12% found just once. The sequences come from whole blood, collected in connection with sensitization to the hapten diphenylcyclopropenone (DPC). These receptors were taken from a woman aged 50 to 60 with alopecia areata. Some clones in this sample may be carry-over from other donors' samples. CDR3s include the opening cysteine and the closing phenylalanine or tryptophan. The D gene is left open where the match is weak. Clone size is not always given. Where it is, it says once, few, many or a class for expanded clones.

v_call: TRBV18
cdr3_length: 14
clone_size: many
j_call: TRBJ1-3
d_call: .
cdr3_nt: TGTGCCAGCTCACCGTCGGGCTCTGGAAACACCATATATTTT
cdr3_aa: CASSPSGSGNTIYF

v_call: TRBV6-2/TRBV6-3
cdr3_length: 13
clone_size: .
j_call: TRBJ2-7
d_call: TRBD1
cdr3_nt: TGTGCCGGAGGACAGGGGAAGTCCTACGAGCAGTACTTC
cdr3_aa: CAGGQGKSYEQYF

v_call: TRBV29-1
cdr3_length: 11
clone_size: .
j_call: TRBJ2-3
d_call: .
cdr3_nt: TGCAGCGTTGAATTGGGGGATACGCAGTATTTT
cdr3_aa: CSVELGDTQYF

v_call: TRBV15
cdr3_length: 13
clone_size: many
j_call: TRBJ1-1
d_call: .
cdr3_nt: TGTGCCACCAGGTGGGGTGGGGGCACTGAAGCTTTCTTT
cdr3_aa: CATRWGGGTEAFF

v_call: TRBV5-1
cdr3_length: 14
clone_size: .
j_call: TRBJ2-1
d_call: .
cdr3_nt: TGCGCCAGCAGCCCCAGACTCTCCTACAATGAGCAGTTCTTC
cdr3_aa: CASSPRLSYNEQFF

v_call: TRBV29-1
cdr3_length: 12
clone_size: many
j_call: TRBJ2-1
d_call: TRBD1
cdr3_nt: TGCAGCGTAGGGACAGGGGACAATGAGCAGTTCTTC
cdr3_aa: CSVGTGDNEQFF

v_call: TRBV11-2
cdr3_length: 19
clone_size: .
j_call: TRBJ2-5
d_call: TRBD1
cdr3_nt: TGTGCCAGCAGCCCCGGGACAGGGGAAGGGTCTGGGCTGACCGAGACCCAGTACTTC
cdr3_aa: CASSPGTGEGSGLTETQYF

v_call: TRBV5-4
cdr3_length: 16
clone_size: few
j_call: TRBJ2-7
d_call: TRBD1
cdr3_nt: TGTGCCAGCAGCTCAGCTCGGGACAGGACATCCTACGAGCAGTACTTC
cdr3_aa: CASSSARDRTSYEQYF

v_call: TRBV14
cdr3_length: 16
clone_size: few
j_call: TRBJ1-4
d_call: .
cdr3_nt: TGTGCCAGCAGCCGGTATCAGAGGACCCCTAATGAAAAACTGTTTTTT
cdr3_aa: CASSRYQRTPNEKLFF

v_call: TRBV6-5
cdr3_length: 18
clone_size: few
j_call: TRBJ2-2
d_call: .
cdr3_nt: TGTGCCAGCAGTTGGCGGATCCTGTCCAGAACGAACACCGGGGAGCTGTTTTTT
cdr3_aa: CASSWRILSRTNTGELFF

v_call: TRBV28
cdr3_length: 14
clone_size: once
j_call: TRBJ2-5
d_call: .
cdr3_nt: TGTGCCAGCAGTTTTTTAGCGACCGAAGAGACCCAGTACTTC
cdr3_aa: CASSFLATEETQYF

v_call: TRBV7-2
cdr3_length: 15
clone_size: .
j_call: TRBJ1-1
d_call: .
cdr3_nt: TGTGCCAGCAGCTTAGCGGGTCTCATCAACACTGAAGCTTTCTTT
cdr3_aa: CASSLAGLINTEAFF

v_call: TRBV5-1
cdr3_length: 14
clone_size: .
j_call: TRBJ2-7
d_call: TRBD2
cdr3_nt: TGCGCCAGCAGCTTGGATCCAGCGGGAGTAAGGTGGTACTTC
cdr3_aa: CASSLDPAGVRWYF

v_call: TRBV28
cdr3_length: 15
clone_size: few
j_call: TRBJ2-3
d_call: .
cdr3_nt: TGTGCCAGCGCATCAGGGGCAAGTGGCACAGATACGCAGTATTTT
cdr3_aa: CASASGASGTDTQYF

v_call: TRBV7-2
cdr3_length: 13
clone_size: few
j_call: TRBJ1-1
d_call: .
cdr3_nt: TGTGCCAGCAGCTTAGTTCAGAACACTGAAGCTTTCTTT
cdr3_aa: CASSLVQNTEAFF

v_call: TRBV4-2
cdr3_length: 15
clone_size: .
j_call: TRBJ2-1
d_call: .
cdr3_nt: TGTGCCAGCAGCCAAGATTGGCTACACTACAATGAGCGGTTCTTC
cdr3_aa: CASSQDWLHYNERFF

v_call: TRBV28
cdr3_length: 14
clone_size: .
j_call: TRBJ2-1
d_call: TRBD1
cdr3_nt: TGTGCCAGCAGTTTGACAGGGGGCCACAATGAGCAGTTCTTC
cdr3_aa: CASSLTGGHNEQFF

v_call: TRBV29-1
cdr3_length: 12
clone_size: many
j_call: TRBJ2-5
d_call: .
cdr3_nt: TGCAGCGTTGTTAGGCAGCAAGAGACCCAGTACTTC
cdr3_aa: CSVVRQQETQYF

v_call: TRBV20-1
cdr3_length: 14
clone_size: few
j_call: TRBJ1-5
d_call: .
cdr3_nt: TGCAGTGCTAGAGAGCAGGCCGCCCTTGAGCCCCAGCATTTT
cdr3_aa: CSAREQAALEPQHF

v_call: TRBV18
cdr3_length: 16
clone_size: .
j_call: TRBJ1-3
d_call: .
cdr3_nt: TGTGCCAGCTCACCAAACGAGGCAGGCACTGGAAACACCATATATTTT
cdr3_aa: CASSPNEAGTGNTIYF

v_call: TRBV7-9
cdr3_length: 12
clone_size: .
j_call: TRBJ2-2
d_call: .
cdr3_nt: TGTGCCAGCAGCGAACAAACCGGGGAGCTGTTTTTT
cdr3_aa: CASSEQTGELFF

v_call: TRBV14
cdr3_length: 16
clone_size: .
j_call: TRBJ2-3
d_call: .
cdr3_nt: TGTGCCAGCAGCCAGGAGGGTTTTCTAAACACAGATACGCAGTATTTT
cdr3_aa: CASSQEGFLNTDTQYF

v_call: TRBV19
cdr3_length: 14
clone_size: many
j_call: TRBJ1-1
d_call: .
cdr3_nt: TGTGCCAGTAGTCCCTCAGGCCGGACTTATGAAGCTTTCTTT
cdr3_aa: CASSPSGRTYEAFF

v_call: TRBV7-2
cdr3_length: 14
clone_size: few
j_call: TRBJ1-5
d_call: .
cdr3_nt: TGTGCCAGCAGCTTCACAGGCGCCAATCAGCCCCAGCATTTT
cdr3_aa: CASSFTGANQPQHF